One and the same sample provided the 10 T cell receptor beta chains below, sequenced in a study of tumour-infiltrating T cells in Burkitt lymphoma. The data were produced by immunoSEQ multiplex PCR, yet TCRdb's version contains in-frame clones alone and is incomplete. The sample consists of nearly 5,500 clones, around 10% of them appearing once. Material: tumor tissue. The receptor source for this set is a human donor with diffuse large B-cell lymphoma.

This clone was recorded a few times. The chain is built from TRBV18 and TRBJ2-3; D unresolved. Germline V lookup: CDR1 KGHSH, CDR2 LQKENI. V was pared by 5 bases and J by 6 bases, with 6 bases between. The CDR3 extends over 11 amino acids. CDR3 protein: CASSSDDTQYF. The CDR3 nucleotides are TGTGCCAGCTCATCAGACGATACGCAGTATTTT.

This clone was picked up a small number of times. This chain connects TRBV2 to TRBJ1-4, with TRBD1 identical over 7 bases. The trim removed 7 bases at V and 5 bases at J, leaving 7 bases unmatched. The germline V gene encodes CDR1 SNHLY and CDR2 FYNNEI. CDR3 length: 14 residues. This CDR3 reads CASNPGQTNEKLFF. Here the CDR3 DNA reads TGTGCCAGCAATCCGGGACAGACAAATGAAAAACTGTTTTTT.

By share of the sample, this clone is medium-sized. The chain has TRBV5-1 and TRBJ1-1; perhaps TRBD1 as D (5 bases). This CDR3 region has 14 residues. Trimming took off 0 bases at V and 4 bases at J, with 10 bases between the two ends. The germline CDR1 and CDR2 sequences are SGHRS and YFSETQ. For the CDR3, the DNA is TGCGCCAGCAGCTTGGCGGGGGTGGGCACTGAAGCTTTCTTT. This translates into CASSLAGVGTEAFF.

This rearrangement joins TRBV4-1 to TRBJ1-5, with TRBD1 as a possible D gene (5 bases). With 1 base removed from V and 4 bases from J, the gap between germline ends came to 11 bases. The germline V gene encodes CDR1 MGHRA and CDR2 YSYEKL. CDR3 size: 15 residues. The CDR3 here is CASSQGGRVNQPQHF. CDR3 bases: TGCGCCAGCAGCCAAGGGGGGAGGGTTAATCAGCCCCAGCATTTT.

The chain uses TRBV2 and TRBJ1-1; maybe TRBD1 (6 bases). The V end was cut by 8 bases, the J end by 3 bases, with 7 bases between. Germline lookup yields CDR1 SNHLY and CDR2 FYNNEI. The CDR3 length is 11 residues. Here the CDR3 reads CASQGHTEAFF. The CDR3 region has the DNA TGTGCCAGCCAGGGGCACACTGAAGCTTTCTTT.

The rearrangement uses TRBV5-1 and TRBJ1-1, with no clear D. The CDR3 consists of 14 residues. V lost 4 bases, J lost 2 bases, and 12 bases lay in between. CDR1 SGHRS and CDR2 YFSETQ come from the germline V gene. The CDR3 bases are TGCGCCAGCAGCCAAGGTGATTTTAACACTGAAGCTTTCTTT. It translates to CASSQGDFNTEAFF.

Turning to this clone: A junction boundary mismatches the germline segment, possibly from a read error. CDR3 sequence: CASSLLKGEQYF. Here the CDR3 DNA reads TGTGCCAGCAGCTTATTAAAGGGGGAGCAGTACTTC. The V call is TRBV27, the J call TRBJ2-7, with TRBD1 as a possible D gene (5 bases). Germline V gives CDR1 MNHEY, CDR2 SMNVEV (reference sequence). The CDR3 extends over 12 amino acids.

J is TRBJ2-1 and V is TRBV19; D tentatively fits TRBD1 or TRBD2 (5 bases each). Trimming shortened V by 8 bases and J by 0 bases, and 17 bases separated the two germline ends. The CDR3 consists of 16 residues. CDR1 and CDR2 (germline): LNHDA, SQIVND (reference sequence). CDR3 nucleotides: TGTGCCAGTGGTGGGACCGATGCACTCTCCTACAATGAGCAGTTCTTC. Protein: CASGGTDALSYNEQFF.

This clone appeared a few times. The chain carries TRBV5-1 and TRBJ2-1; 10 positions agree with TRBD2. CDR1 is SGHRS and CDR2 is YFSETQ in the germline V gene. J lost 4 bases, V lost 6 bases, and 10 bases had no gene match. This CDR3 region has 16 residues. CDR3 residues: CASTELAGNPYNEQFF. The CDR3 region has the DNA TGCGCCAGCACTGAACTAGCGGGAAACCCTTACAATGAGCAGTTCTTC.

This clone was detected a few times. The rearrangement joins TRBV4-1 to TRBJ2-7; 9 bases align to TRBD1. Trimming took 4 bases from V and 7 from J; bases not matched to a gene: 14. The length of the CDR3 is 16 residues. CDR1 MGHRA and CDR2 YSYEKL come from the germline V gene. CDR3 sequence: CASSLGDREYSKEQYF. CDR3 DNA sequence: TGCGCCAGCAGCCTAGGGGACAGGGAGTATTCTAAGGAGCAGTACTTC.